This T cell receptor (beta chain) derives from a study of cytomegalovirus exposure and HLA in healthy donors. Overall study findings and caveats: Most TCR sequences were seen very rarely across donors, but some public TCRs occurred in many. In vitro confirmation showed a few CMV-associated chains to be CMV antigen specific. Cytomegalovirus association was assigned to approximately 180 TCR beta chains.

The study ran its PCR with 60 Vbeta and 13 Jbeta primers. The assay was immunoSEQ multiplex PCR, and TCRdb's table has in-frame clones only and misses some. The sample contains about 110,000 clones, approximately 12% of which appear only once. The CDR3 is made up of 13 amino acids. Germline values: CDR1 MGHDK, CDR2 SYGVNS. The V segment lost 5 bases and the J segment 7 bases; nucleotides outside the gene matches: 3. This clone was seen a handful of times. Its antigen remains unidentified. What was sequenced was PBMCs. This sequence originates from a man between 35 and 55 years old in good health and CMV-seropositive. This chain connects TRBV25-1 to TRBJ2-2; TRBD2 aligns across 8 bases. The CDR3 DNA reads TGTGCCAGCAGTCCTAGCGGGCTCGGGGAGCTGTTTTTT. Protein: CASSPSGLGELFF. The variable domain in full, with the rest retrieved from reference TRBV25-1 and TRBJ2-2, is EADIYQTPRYLVIGTGKKITLECSQTMGHDKMYWYQQDPGMELHLIHYSYGVNSTEKGDLSSESTVSRIRTEHFPLTLESARPSHTSQYLCASSPSGLGELFFGEGSRLTVL.